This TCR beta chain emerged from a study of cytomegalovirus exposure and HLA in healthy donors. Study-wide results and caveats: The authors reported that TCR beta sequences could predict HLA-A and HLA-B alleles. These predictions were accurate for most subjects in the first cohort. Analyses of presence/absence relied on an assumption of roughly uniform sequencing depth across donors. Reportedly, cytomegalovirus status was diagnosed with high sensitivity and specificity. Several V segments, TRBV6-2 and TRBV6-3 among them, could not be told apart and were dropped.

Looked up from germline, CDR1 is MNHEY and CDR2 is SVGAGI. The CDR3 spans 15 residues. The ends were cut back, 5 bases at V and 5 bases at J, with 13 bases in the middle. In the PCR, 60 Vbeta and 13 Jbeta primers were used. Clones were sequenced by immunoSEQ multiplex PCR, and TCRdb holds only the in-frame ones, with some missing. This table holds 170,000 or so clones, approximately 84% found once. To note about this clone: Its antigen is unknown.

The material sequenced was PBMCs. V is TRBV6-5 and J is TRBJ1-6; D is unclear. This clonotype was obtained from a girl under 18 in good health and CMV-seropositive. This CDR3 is CASSVTGHHNSPLHF. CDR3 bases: TGTGCCAGCAGTGTGACTGGTCACCATAATTCACCCCTCCACTTT.